Reported below is one T cell receptor (beta chain). This clone was seen at least ten times. Its antigen specificity is not known. Qualities for individual bases were not recorded, and no much larger clone is one base off. Trimming takes 2 bases from V and 3 bases from J, and the germline ends sit 11 bases apart. Sequences SGHDN (CDR1) and FVKESK (CDR2) are obtained from the germline V gene. The CDR3 contains 14 residues, cysteine and phenylalanine counted. Kept here is only the CDR3 DNA, which spans 42 bases and is read in frame from base 1. Each donor gave one peripheral blood draw, approximately 0.11 L on average, collected into heparinised tubes. Using a panel that included CD45RO, CCR7, CD25, CD127, CD95 and CD27, naive, central memory, regulatory and stem cell-like memory CD4+ T cells were sorted on a BD FACSAria II. A purity above 98% was achieved for all sorted populations. Right away, PBMCs were isolated by Lymphoprep density gradient centrifugation and were stained directly, with no culture step. So that batch effects would be minimized, each experiment stained and sorted samples in pairs, pairing one healthy donor with one patient.

These data originate in a study of beta chain features in type 1 diabetes (dated by TCRdb to the late 2010s). Background for the entire study: Patients and healthy donors did not differ in mean age, gender distribution, total cell number or subset yield. A total of 100 million to 110 million sorted cells were examined across all samples, and a strong correlation was observed between cell number per subset and RNA yield. Regulatory and stem cell-like memory subsets were obtained from only 8 patients and about eight healthy donors, while naive and central memory subsets were obtained from all 30 or so donors. In the study, recently diagnosed type 1 diabetes patients and matched healthy donors were compared on the TCRB repertoires of their sorted circulating CD4+ T cell subsets. General findings and caveats noted by the study authors: In all four CD4+ subsets, TCRB CDR3 length was moderately but significantly shorter in type 1 diabetes patients. Naive, central memory and regulatory TCRB repertoires appeared to be more similar among patients than among healthy donors. PCR might favor shorter templates, but patient and control samples were amplified and corrected together, so any skew would affect both groups equally. Because the HLA sub-analyses included only small numbers of individuals, any influence of HLA type on TCRB rearrangement was left unresolved. Because cDNA was sequenced instead of genomic DNA, highly expressing activated cells could be over-represented, though the groups showed no difference in activation or CD3 levels. At VDJ recombination sites, type 1 diabetes patients had fewer insertions and more deleted nucleotides, which implies abnormalities in thymic rearrangement.

The entire amount of isolated RNA was reverse transcribed using the High Capacity cDNA Reverse Transcription Kit, so the sequenced TCRB transcripts were expressed ones. Deep immunoSEQ sequencing was performed on naive, central memory and regulatory T cell samples, with an average of about 3.57 million total reads per sample. Sorted cells were lysed in RLT buffer and RNA was extracted with DNase-treated RNeasy Micro or Mini kits, depending on cell number. To prevent cross-contamination, each cell subset was processed individually, whereas patient and healthy donor samples were processed jointly. The immunoSEQ multiplex PCR was used to amplify TCRB sequences from cDNA, generating 87-bp fragments that spanned the CDR3 region. Sequencing of the amplicons was done on the Illumina HiSeq platform. The published analysis was carried out like this. Synthetic template baselines were used to correct PCR bias computationally, reads within Hamming distance 2 were collapsed, and singletons that could not be merged were discarded. Reads were aligned to IMGT to assign V, D and J genes, CDR3 length, and insertions or deletions at six rearrangement sites. Within each subset, clonotype counts were normalized to sorted cell number, after which true diversity and Gini coefficients were computed with the tcR R package. Repertoire sharing was quantified using the overlap coefficient calculated on TCRB nucleotide sequences. The table comes from immuneACCESS by way of TCRdb, which keeps in-frame sequences with V and J called. Part of the clones is missing from these tables; in studies checked, under half for an unresolved V gene and the rest for unknown reasons. The DNA was the basis for D and trimming; V, J and clone size are from that table. For this sample there are 300,000 to 350,000 clones; less than 10% appear just once. In total, the top ten clones hold under 0.5% of the sample.

The material sequenced was central memory CD4+ T cells from blood. The chain is assembled from TRBV14 and TRBJ2-7; TRBD1 could be the D gene, as 7 bases match. This clonotype was obtained from a woman aged 18 to 35 in good health. The CDR3 loop reads CASSQYRGGYEQYF. The nucleotide sequence is TGTGCCAGCAGCCAATACAGGGGAGGCTACGAGCAGTACTTC.